Each of the 24 T cell receptor beta chains below was sequenced from the same sample in a study of graft-versus-host responses after intestinal transplantation (TCRdb year 2021). Receptors were amplified or captured by the immunoSEQ multiplex PCR assay. TCRdb stores this immuneACCESS table with in-frame sequences only. Part of the clones is absent; in the studies checked, under half of the shortfall reflects unresolved V genes, and no reason is known for the rest. This sample is represented by more than 20,000 clones; less than 90% of them were singletons. Jointly, the top ten make up 0.95% to 1.2% of the sample. Sequencing was performed on PBMCs, taken about 27 days after intestinal transplant. These receptors were taken from a human patient who received an intestinal transplant, so some T cells may come from the graft donor.

The CDR3 sequence is CASSEYGQGGYGYTF. For the CDR3, the DNA is TGTGCCAGCAGTGAATATGGACAGGGCGGCTATGGCTACACCTTC. The V gene is TRBV6-1, the J gene TRBJ1-2, with 8 bases matching TRBD1. V was pared by 2 bases and J by 4 bases, with 6 bases of the junction left unmatched. The CDR3 is 15 amino acids. Germline CDR1 reads MNHNS; CDR2 reads SASEGT.

V and J are TRBV4-2 and TRBJ2-5; D call uncertain. This CDR3 is built from 15 residues. V dropped 1 base and J dropped 1 base, with 10 bases sitting between them. The germline CDR1 and CDR2 sequences are LGHNA and YNFKEQ. CDR3 nucleotides: TGTGCCAGCAGCCAAGGGAGTAGGGTCCAAGAGACCCAGTACTTC. Its protein is CASSQGSRVQETQYF.

The genes are TRBV19 and TRBJ1-6, with D tentatively TRBD1 (6 bases). V was trimmed by 5 bases and J by 0 bases, leaving 17 bases between them. The CDR3 loop spans 18 amino acids. The germline V gene has CDR1 LNHDA and CDR2 SQIVND (reference sequence). The CDR3 nucleotides read TGTGCCAGTAGTTCCCTAAACAGGGTCCGCTCCTATAATTCACCCCTCCACTTT. It is translated as CASSSLNRVRSYNSPLHF. Drawing the rest from reference TRBV19 and TRBJ1-6, the complete variable domain is DGGITQSPKYLFRKEGQNVTLSCEQNLNHDAMYWYRQDPGQGLRLIYYSQIVNDFQKGDIAEGYSVSREKKESFPLTVTSAQKNPTAFYLCASSSLNRVRSYNSPLHFGNGTRLTVT.

The rearrangement joins TRBV5-4 to TRBJ2-5; D unresolved. The J call could be wrong; TRBJ2-7 is a better fit for the DNA end. Germline-derived CDR1 and CDR2 are SGHNT and YYREEE (reference sequence). This CDR3 comprises 13 residues. This chain's CDR3 is CASSLGASYEQYF. DNA for the CDR3: TGTGCCAGCAGCTTGGGAGCTTCTTACGAGCAGTACTTC.

This clone was seen only a few times. This chain joins TRBV13 and TRBJ2-3; D possibly matches TRBD1 or TRBD2 (6 bases each). The V and J ends lost 4 bases and 0 bases respectively, with 17 bases between them. This CDR3 has 17 residues. Germline-derived CDR1 and CDR2 are PRHDT and FYEKMQ (reference sequence). The CDR3 DNA follows: TGTGCCAGCAGCTCTACGGGGGCCCTCCTTAGCACAGATACGCAGTATTTT. Protein product: CASSSTGALLSTDTQYF.

A single count supports this clone. This sequence joins TRBV2 and TRBJ2-7, with 10 bases lining up with TRBD2. Losses at the gene ends were 6 bases for V and 3 bases for J; bases not matched to a gene: 2. The CDR3 loop spans 13 amino acids. Germline V CDR1 and CDR2: SNHLY, FYNNEI. The CDR3 DNA follows: TGTGCCAGCAGACTAGCGGGAAACTACGAGCAGTACTTC. Protein sequence: CASRLAGNYEQYF.

This clone has just one count. V gene TRBV11-3 combines with J gene TRBJ2-3; TRBD2 matches 9 bases. Unmatched junction bases numbered 8, after V lost 3 bases and J lost 1 base. The CDR3 extends over 17 amino acids. Germline V lookup: CDR1 SGHNT, CDR2 YENEEA. CDR3 coding DNA: TGTGCCAGCAGCTTCCCGACTGGCGGGGGGGGCACAGATACGCAGTATTTT. This gives the protein CASSFPTGGGGTDTQYF.

The J gene is TRBJ2-1, the V gene TRBV5-4, with D perhaps being TRBD1 or TRBD2 (5 bases each). From germline, CDR1 is SGHNT and CDR2 YYREEE (reference sequence). The CDR3 is made up of 15 amino acids. The ends were cut back, 5 bases at V and 6 bases at J, with 18 bases in the middle. The CDR3 DNA reads as TGTGCCAGCAGGCACCAACGCCGGGGCCTCAATGAGCAGTTCTTC. This gives the protein CASRHQRRGLNEQFF.

The chain is built from TRBV10-2 and TRBJ2-3, with 12 bases lining up with TRBD2. This CDR3 region has 15 residues. Trimming took 7 bases from V and 6 from J; bases not matched to a gene: 8. Germline V gene data show CDR1 as WSHSY and CDR2 as SAAADI. CDR3 nucleotide sequence: TGCGCCAGCACGCTAGCGGGGGGGTCGGTGGATACGCAGTATTTT. Amino acids: CASTLAGGSVDTQYF.

The V and J genes are TRBV5-1 and TRBJ1-6; the D is unclear. The V end lost 2 bases, the J end lost 10 bases, and 13 bases lay between the germline ends. This CDR3 is built from 14 residues. The germline V gene encodes CDR1 SGHRS and CDR2 YFSETQ. CDR3 amino acids: CASSFNPGGSPLHF. The CDR3 DNA follows: TGCGCCAGCAGCTTTAATCCAGGAGGGTCACCCCTCCACTTT.

This clone has a single count. This sequence joins TRBV6-5 and TRBJ2-7, with D perhaps TRBD1 (5 bases). The CDR3 totals 13 residues. The V gene lost 6 bases and the J gene lost 0 bases, with 9 bases spanning the gap. Per the germline V gene, CDR1 is MNHEY and CDR2 is SVGAGI. This CDR3 is CASSQGSSYEQYF. In DNA form, the CDR3 reads TGTGCCAGCAGCCAGGGTAGCTCCTACGAGCAGTACTTC.

This sequence joins TRBV5-4 and TRBJ2-5; 8 bases fit TRBD2. The CDR3 is 16 amino acids. V shed 4 bases and J 1 base; nucleotides not matched to a gene: 9. Germline V gene sequence: CDR1 SGHNT, CDR2 YYREEE (reference sequence). CDR3 sequence reads: CASSTPAGDFQETQYF. The CDR3 DNA reads as TGTGCCAGCAGCACCCCAGCGGGGGACTTCCAAGAGACCCAGTACTTC. Using reference TRBV5-4 and TRBJ2-5 for the parts outside the CDR3, the full variable domain is ETGVTQSPTHLIKTRGQQVTLRCSSQSGHNTVSWYQQALGQGPQFIFQYYREEENGRGNFPPRFSGLQFPNYSSELNVNALELDDSALYLCASSTPAGDFQETQYFGPGTRLLVL.

The rearrangement uses TRBV12-2 and TRBJ2-1. TRBV12-2 constitutes a pseudogene. The CDR3 extends over 14 amino acids. CDR3 in DNA: TGTGCAAGTCGCTTAGCGCTAACTGGGAATGAGCAGTTCTTC. Encoded protein: CASRLALTGNEQFF.

The CDR3 is CASSLSRQGRDTQYF. CDR3 DNA: TGTGCCAGCAGTTTATCCAGACAGGGGCGGGATACGCAGTATTTT. The V call is TRBV28, the J call TRBJ2-3, with 8 bases aligning to TRBD1. Germline V gives CDR1 MDHEN, CDR2 SYDVKM. V was pared by 1 base and J by 6 bases, with 6 bases of the junction left unmatched. CDR3 length: 15 residues.

The rearrangement joins TRBV18 to TRBJ2-3; 7 bases fit TRBD2. The CDR3 runs to 15 residues. Trimming cost V 2 bases and J 3 bases; bases outside gene matches: 5. The germline V gene encodes CDR1 KGHSH and CDR2 LQKENI. The CDR3 spells CASSPREAGTDTQYF. CDR3 bases: TGTGCCAGCTCACCAAGGGAAGCGGGAACAGATACGCAGTATTTT.

The rearrangement links TRBV9 to TRBJ2-6; TRBD1 or TRBD2 may be the D gene (6 bases each). Trimming cost V 0 bases and J 0 bases, with 10 bases left between them. From germline, CDR1 is SGDLS and CDR2 YYNGEE. This CDR3 comprises 17 residues. The CDR3 nucleotides are TGTGCCAGCAGCGTAGATGGGGGGCCCTCTGGGGCCAACGTCCTGACTTTC. Its translation: CASSVDGGPSGANVLTF.

The chain couples TRBV13 to TRBJ2-7, with D uncertain. Germline CDR1 and CDR2: PRHDT and FYEKMQ (reference sequence). V dropped 0 bases and J dropped 2 bases, with 5 bases sitting between them. The CDR3 loop spans 13 amino acids. The CDR3 reads CASSLGTPYEQYF. CDR3 in DNA: TGTGCCAGCAGCTTAGGGACGCCCTACGAGCAGTACTTC.

V is TRBV19 and J is TRBJ2-1; 12 nucleotides line up with TRBD2. Per germline, CDR1 LNHDA and CDR2 SQIVND (reference sequence). Trimming at V came to 4 bases and at J to 6 bases, leaving 4 bases not matched to a gene. This CDR3 spans 15 amino acids. The CDR3 protein is CASSTSGRAANEQFF. CDR3 DNA: TGTGCCAGTAGTACTAGCGGGAGGGCGGCCAATGAGCAGTTCTTC.

The rearrangement joins TRBV5-1 to TRBJ1-3, with TRBD1 as a possible D gene (6 bases). The V end lost 6 bases, the J end lost 2 bases, and 12 bases lay between the germline ends. Germline assignment: CDR1 SGHRS and CDR2 YFSETQ. CDR3 length equals 14 residues. The CDR3 DNA follows: TGCGCCAGCAAGGAACCAGGGGCTGGAAACACCATATATTTT. Encoded protein: CASKEPGAGNTIYF.

This chain links TRBV10-2 with TRBJ2-7; tentatively, D is TRBD2 (6 bases). The V end was cut by 1 base, the J end by 4 bases, with 8 bases between. Germline CDR1 is WSHSY and CDR2 is SAAADI. The CDR3 spans 13 residues. CDR3 DNA: TGCGCCAGCAGTGAGTGGAGGGGTTACGAGCAGTACTTC. This encodes CASSEWRGYEQYF.

The rearrangement joins TRBV11-2 to TRBJ2-6; D is uncertain. The CDR3 sequence is 17 residues long. The germline V gene encodes CDR1 SGHAT and CDR2 FQNNGV. Trimming took off 5 bases at V and 5 bases at J, with 19 bases between the two ends. Written as DNA, the CDR3 is TGTGCCAGCAGCACTGGCAAGCAACAAAGTCGGGCCAACGTCCTGACTTTC. Amino acids: CASSTGKQQSRANVLTF.

The chain is built from TRBV2 and TRBJ2-5; a weak D match, TRBD1 (6 bases). The germline V gene has CDR1 SNHLY and CDR2 FYNNEI. V lost 5 bases and J lost 1, with 8 bases in between. The CDR3 length is 13 residues. The CDR3 protein is CASSWDTQETQYF. The CDR3 bases are TGTGCCAGCAGTTGGGACACCCAAGAGACCCAGTACTTC.

This chain connects TRBV5-6 to TRBJ2-7, with TRBD1 matching 8 bases. Germline V gene sequence: CDR1 SGHDT, CDR2 YYEEEE. V shed 4 bases, J shed 5 bases, and the junction held 5 bases outside the gene matches. CDR3 size: 13 residues. This CDR3 is CASSVDRAHEQYF. Written as DNA, the CDR3 is TGTGCCAGCAGCGTGGACAGGGCCCACGAGCAGTACTTC.

The chain's CDR3 is CASSLRQNYGYTF. The DNA for the CDR3 is TGTGCCAGCAGTTTAAGGCAGAACTATGGCTACACCTTC. The V gene is TRBV27, the J gene TRBJ1-2; no firm D call. CDR1 and CDR2 (germline): MNHEY, SMNVEV (reference sequence). Between the trimmed V and J ends, which lost 2 bases and 2 bases, there was a span of 6 bases. The CDR3 consists of 13 residues.